The 25 T cell receptor beta chains reported below all come from one sample, sequenced in a study of CD8 T cells in Susac syndrome. It was with random hexamers that about 0.45 to 1 ug RNA was reverse transcribed. TCRdb passed the immunoSEQ multiplex PCR reads through MiXCR, listing each CDR3 protein once. This table holds about 300,000 distinct CDR3 sequences, around nine tenths found once. Material for sequencing was CD8+ T cells from PBMCs. These receptors originate from a human donor with multiple sclerosis.

CDR3 DNA: TGTGCCAGCAGCGCGGACCGAGGACCAGCTGAGTACTTC. Amino acid sequence: CASSADRGPAEYF. The rearrangement uses TRBV7-6 and TRBJ2-7; D remains ambiguous. V shed 5 bases and J shed 11 bases, with 19 bases lying between them. The CDR3 runs 13 residues. CDR1 is SGHVS, CDR2 FNYEAQ, per germline.

This chain joins TRBV30 and TRBJ1-1, with a tentative D call TRBD1 (6 bases). V dropped 5 bases and J dropped 5 bases, with 15 bases sitting between them. Germline values: CDR1 GTSNPN, CDR2 SVGIG (reference sequence). This CDR3 spans 13 amino acids. The CDR3 DNA reads TGTGCCTGGGATACAGGGACCCGGACTGAAGCTTTCTTT. It specifies CAWDTGTRTEAFF.

The chain recombines TRBV20-1 with TRBJ1-2, with unresolved D. Germline assignment: CDR1 DFQATT and CDR2 SNEGSKA (reference sequence). This CDR3 contains 13 residues. V lost 5 bases, J lost 8 bases, and 18 bases lay in between. The CDR3, as DNA: TGCAGTGCTTTTCAAACAAGGACGGGAGGCTACACCTTC. Translation gives CSAFQTRTGGYTF.

This chain uses TRBV3-1 with TRBJ2-7, with D perhaps TRBD1 (5 bases). V was cut by 3 bases and J by 0 bases, with 12 bases left in between. Germline V CDR1 and CDR2: LGHDT, YNNKEL (reference sequence). The CDR3 is 15 residues long. The CDR3 protein is CASSQTDRSSYEQYF. CDR3 DNA sequence: TGTGCCAGCAGCCAGACAGATCGAAGCTCCTACGAGCAGTACTTC.

The V gene is TRBV5-6, the J gene TRBJ2-3; D is unresolved. In germline, CDR1 is SGHDT, CDR2 YYEEEE. V was clipped by 0 bases and J by 4 bases, with 6 bases between them. The CDR3 is made up of 13 amino acids. This CDR3 reads CASSLGFSDTQYF. Here the CDR3 DNA reads TGTGCCAGCAGCTTGGGGTTCTCAGATACGCAGTATTTT. Full variable domain (outside the CDR3, taken from reference TRBV5-6 and TRBJ2-3): DAGVTQSPTHLIKTRGQQVTLRCSPKSGHDTVSWYQQALGQGPQFIFQYYEEEERQRGNFPDRFSGHQFPNYSSELNVNALLLGDSALYLCASSLGFSDTQYFGPGTRLTVL.

The chain carries TRBV13 and TRBJ1-1; unclear D gene. The CDR3 is 13 residues long. Germline V gene sequence: CDR1 PRHDT, CDR2 FYEKMQ (reference sequence). Trimming stripped 6 bases from V and 3 bases from J, with 11 bases between. CDR3 coding DNA: TGTGCCAGCAGGCGGACGGAAGACACTGAAGCTTTCTTT. Its translation: CASRRTEDTEAFF.

V gene TRBV20-1 combines with J gene TRBJ2-1, with D possibly TRBD2 on 5 matching bases. Germline V gene data show CDR1 as DFQATT and CDR2 as SNEGSKA (reference sequence). The CDR3 has 17 amino acids. V was cut by 2 bases and J by 0 bases, with 17 bases left in between. CDR3 nucleotide sequence: TGCAGTGCTAGAAAGGCGGGCGGCCCCAGCTCCTACAATGAGCAGTTCTTC. It specifies CSARKAGGPSSYNEQFF.

The rearrangement uses TRBV5-1 and TRBJ2-1; 9 nucleotides agree with TRBD2. V lost 1 base and J lost 7; bases outside the gene matches: 6. The CDR3 has 15 amino acids. Germline values: CDR1 SGHRS, CDR2 YFSETQ. CDR3 in amino acids: CASSLRVAGDNEQFF. The CDR3 coding sequence is TGCGCCAGCAGCTTGCGGGTAGCGGGAGATAATGAGCAGTTCTTC.

This clonotype came up a few times. V is TRBV7-3 and J is TRBJ1-4; D possibly corresponds to TRBD1 (5 bases). Trimming took 9 bases from V and 7 from J, leaving 15 bases between them. The germline gives CDR1 SGHTA, CDR2 FQGTGA. The CDR3 length is 13 residues. The DNA for the CDR3 is TGTGCCAGGACGGGGGAAAGGAGTGAAAAACTGTTTTTT. This codes for CARTGERSEKLFF.

This chain connects TRBV7-6 to TRBJ2-7; D may match TRBD1 or TRBD2 (5 bases each). The CDR3 sequence is 13 residues long. Trimming stripped 5 bases from V and 5 bases from J, with 13 bases between. Per the germline V gene, CDR1 is SGHVS and CDR2 is FNYEAQ. The CDR3 DNA reads TGTGCCAGCAGCGCGCAGGGAGTCCACGAGCAGTACTTC. Protein product: CASSAQGVHEQYF. Variable domain in full (rest from reference TRBV7-6 and TRBJ2-7): GAGVSQSPRYKVTKRGQDVALRCDPISGHVSLYWYRQALGQGPEFLTYFNYEAQQDKSGLPNDRFSAERPEGSISTLTIQRTEQRDSAMYRCASSAQGVHEQYFGPGTRLTVT.

The chain carries TRBV30 and TRBJ2-1, with 10 bases aligning to TRBD2. The CDR3 is made up of 15 amino acids. V shed 7 bases and J 0 bases; nucleotides not matched to a gene: 6. Germline CDR1 GTSNPN, CDR2 SVGIG (reference sequence). Here the CDR3 DNA reads TGTGCCTTCTCTAGCGGGAGAAACTCCTACAATGAGCAGTTCTTC. Encoded protein: CAFSSGRNSYNEQFF.

This chain connects TRBV29-1 to TRBJ2-1; D possibly corresponds to TRBD2 (5 bases). Trimming shortened V by 0 bases and J by 6 bases, and 12 bases separated the two germline ends. CDR1 and CDR2 from the germline V gene are SQVTM and ANQGSEA. The CDR3 is 14 amino acids. CDR3 nucleotide sequence: TGCAGCGTTGAAGATGGTCGGAGGCGCAATGAGCAGTTCTTC. It translates to CSVEDGRRRNEQFF.

This clonotype was found once. J is TRBJ1-1 and V is TRBV30; 7 bases are a match to TRBD1. The germline CDR1 and CDR2 sequences are GTSNPN and SVGIG (reference sequence). With V trimmed by 0 bases and J by 5 bases, 6 bases remained unmatched. CDR3 size: 14 residues. The CDR3 DNA follows: TGTGCCTGGAGTGTGGGGGACAGTAGGACTGAAGCTTTCTTT. Its translation: CAWSVGDSRTEAFF.

The chain has TRBV29-1 and TRBJ2-7; TRBD2 aligns across 9 bases. V shed 5 bases and J 2 bases; nucleotides not matched to a gene: 7. CDR1 and CDR2 (germline): SQVTM, ANQGSEA. The CDR3 runs 14 residues. CDR3 protein: CSVRLAGGPYEQYF. CDR3 in DNA: TGCAGCGTTCGGCTGGCGGGAGGGCCCTACGAGCAGTACTTC.

The chain employs TRBV6-5 and TRBJ2-7; D unclear. Trimming removed 0 bases at V and 3 bases at J, with 18 bases between. Germline CDR1 MNHEY, CDR2 SVGAGI. The CDR3 consists of 17 residues. This chain's CDR3 is CASSYSRPNNARYEQYF. CDR3 sequence (DNA): TGTGCCAGCAGTTACTCCCGTCCCAATAATGCCCGCTACGAGCAGTACTTC.

Details on this clonotype: The CDR3 ends on some other residue instead of the conserved phenylalanine or tryptophan, so this is likely a read error. The V and J genes are TRBV7-8 and TRBJ2-5; maybe TRBD1 (6 bases). CDR1 and CDR2 (germline): SGHVS, FQNEAQ. Trimming cost V 0 bases and J 5 bases, with 13 bases left between them. The CDR3 has 15 amino acids. The CDR3 DNA follows: TGTGCCAGCAGCTTAGCGCACAGGGTGCGGGAGACCCAGTACCTC. Its protein product is CASSLAHRVRETQYL.

This chain joins TRBV10-3 and TRBJ1-1; 7 bases line up with TRBD1. The germline V gene has CDR1 ENHRY and CDR2 SYGVKD. The V gene end was trimmed by 11 bases and the J gene end by 4 bases; junction bases not matched to a gene: 13. CDR3 length: 14 amino acids. The CDR3 region is CASKPTGDPTEAFF. The CDR3 nucleotides read TGTGCCTCCAAACCTACAGGGGATCCCACTGAAGCTTTCTTT.

The rearrangement uses TRBV20-1 and TRBJ1-4; possible D gene TRBD1, 5 bases. The CDR3 length is 13 residues. CDR1 is DFQATT and CDR2 is SNEGSKA in the germline V gene (reference sequence). Trimming shortened V by 0 bases and J by 6 bases, and 8 bases separated the two germline ends. The CDR3 DNA reads as TGCAGTGCTAGAGATCAGACAGATGAAAAACTGTTTTTT. It is translated as CSARDQTDEKLFF.

J is TRBJ2-1 and V is TRBV7-8; D is unclear. The V and J ends lost 5 bases and 3 bases respectively, with 14 bases between them. The CDR3 is made up of 15 amino acids. CDR1 is SGHVS and CDR2 is FQNEAQ in the germline V gene. CDR3 nucleotide sequence: TGTGCCAGCAGCCCACGGGCTCCGAACTACAATGAGCAGTTCTTC. Translation gives CASSPRAPNYNEQFF.

V gene TRBV27 combines with J gene TRBJ2-7; 8 nucleotides match TRBD1. The V and J ends lost 8 bases and 4 bases, in that order; junction bases with no gene match: 10. The CDR3 runs to 14 residues. Germline CDR1 MNHEY, CDR2 SMNVEV (reference sequence). CDR3 region: CASRQGIKWYEQYF. In nucleotides, the CDR3 is TGTGCCAGCCGACAGGGGATAAAGTGGTACGAGCAGTACTTC.

CDR3 nucleotides: TGTGCCAGCAGTTTAACGACAGGGGTCATCTACAATGAGCAGTTCTTC. As protein: CASSLTTGVIYNEQFF. The chain joins TRBV28 to TRBJ2-1, with 8 bases matching TRBD1. The germline gives CDR1 MDHEN, CDR2 SYDVKM. After removal of 2 bases from V and 3 bases from J, the junction contained 6 bases not matched to a gene. CDR3 size: 16 residues.

V usage is TRBV30 and J usage is TRBJ2-7; 12 positions agree with TRBD2. Germline V CDR1 and CDR2: GTSNPN, SVGIG (reference sequence). The CDR3 sequence is 19 residues long. Trimming at V came to 0 bases and at J to 4 bases, leaving 16 bases not matched to a gene. Written as DNA, the CDR3 is TGTGCCTGGAGTGTGTCGGGTCTAGCGGGAGGGCCCGGACCATACGAGCAGTACTTC. Protein product: CAWSVSGLAGGPGPYEQYF.

This chain links TRBV12-3 or TRBV12-4 with TRBJ2-7, with 7 bases identical to TRBD1. J gave up 0 bases and V 7 bases, and 9 bases lay outside the gene matches. The CDR3 spans 15 residues. CDR3 nucleotides: TGTGCCAGCACCCACGGGGACAGCAACTCCTACGAGCAGTACTTC. The encoded protein is CASTHGDSNSYEQYF.

The CDR3 loop reads CSVGMGLAGVPHVDTDTQYF. The CDR3 coding sequence is TGCAGCGTTGGTATGGGACTAGCGGGAGTTCCCCACGTTGACACAGATACGCAGTATTTT. The rearrangement links TRBV29-1 to TRBJ2-3, with 14 nucleotides matching TRBD2. CDR3 length equals 20 residues. Germline lookup yields CDR1 SQVTM and CDR2 ANQGSEA. Trimming removed 4 bases from V and 2 bases from J; junction bases left unmatched: 17.

V gene TRBV7-9 combines with J gene TRBJ1-1; 7 bases match TRBD1. This CDR3 has 16 residues. Germline trimming cut 5 bases from V and 0 bases from J; bases unmatched to any gene: 9. CDR1 is SEHNR and CDR2 is FQNEAQ in the germline V gene (reference sequence). CDR3: CASSHGTDKMNTEAFF. CDR3 DNA: TGTGCCAGCAGCCACGGGACAGACAAAATGAACACTGAAGCTTTCTTT.